This TCR beta chain was found in a study of blood T cell repertoires in COVID-19. Study information: The United States, Italy and Spain were the sources of the acute and convalescent COVID-19 samples. Nucleic acid was either cDNA or gDNA, and it came from T cells, B-cell-depleted T cells, or PBMCs.

Original handling: Amplifying reference gene primers gave estimates of nucleated cell counts. The protocol was immunoSEQ multiplex PCR, while the TCRdb copy is restricted to in-frame clones and leaves out a portion. V, J and clone size are taken as reported in that table, and D and trimming were inferred from the DNA itself. The sample yields tens of thousands of clones, about 91% seen once. This CDR3 has 14 residues. V trimming: 4 bases; J trimming: 4 bases; junction bases outside the gene matches: 5. Germline CDR1 SGHDT, CDR2 YYEEEE. This sequence originates from a man aged 45-65 years with active COVID-19. Sequenced input: peripheral blood. V usage is TRBV5-6 and J usage is TRBJ1-3; 7 positions agree with TRBD1. CDR3 DNA: TGTGCCAGCAGCCCCGGACAGGCCGGAAACACCATATATTTT. Translation gives CASSPGQAGNTIYF.